This entry concerns a single T cell receptor (beta chain). The antigen is undetermined. TCRdb's table, derived via immunoSEQ multiplex PCR, lists solely in-frame clones and lacks some. Of some 50,000 clones listed, just under 85% were seen once; the top ten hold 0.41%. This entry is derived from a study of fetal regulatory T cell absence and autoimmunity. Study outcomes and limitations: Cord blood and pancreas showed broadly similar TRB gene family usage.

The CDR3 length is 15 residues. V shed 3 bases and J shed 2 bases, with 14 bases lying between them. Germline-derived CDR1 and CDR2 are SGDLS and YYNGEE. The chain employs TRBV9 and TRBJ2-5, with D possibly TRBD1 on 6 matching bases. Source material: cord blood. This receptor was identified in a newborn boy with IPEX syndrome. The CDR3 DNA sequence: TGTGCCAGCAGCGGGACAGTGTCTTTTCAAGAGACCCAGTACTTC. This sequence encodes CASSGTVSFQETQYF.